The rows below give T cell receptor beta chains drawn from one sample of a study of T cells after yellow fever vaccination. TCRdb recomputed calls from the 5' RACE reads with MiXCR, one row per CDR3 protein. Counted here are 400,000 to 650,000 distinct CDR3 sequences, 20% to 25% occurring once; the ten biggest clones make up 16%. Sequencing was performed on PBMCs, taken less than 25 days after the first yellow fever vaccination. These receptors all come from a man younger than 35 who received the YFV17D yellow fever vaccine. Both conserved end residues are part of each CDR3. Each record gives: V gene, clone size, J gene, D gene, CDR3 DNA, CDR3 protein. D genes are given only for firm matches. The size entry is marked missing in some rows and otherwise reads once, few, many or a size class.

v_call: TRBV4-3
clone_size: NA
j_call: TRBJ2-3
d_call: NA
cdr3_nt: TGCGCCAGCAGCCAAGTGGGACCGACTACAGATACGCAGTATTTT
cdr3_aa: CASSQVGPTTDTQYF

v_call: TRBV4-2
clone_size: few
j_call: TRBJ2-5
d_call: NA
cdr3_nt: TGTGCCAGCAGCCCGGAGAGGGAGACCCAGTACTTC
cdr3_aa: CASSPERETQYF

v_call: TRBV3-1
clone_size: few
j_call: TRBJ2-1
d_call: NA
cdr3_nt: TGTGCCACCCTTGAGTGGCGTTCCAATGAGCAGTTCTTC
cdr3_aa: CATLEWRSNEQFF

v_call: TRBV20-1
clone_size: many
j_call: TRBJ2-3
d_call: TRBD2
cdr3_nt: TGCAGTGCCCACGGGACTAGCGGCACAGATACGCAGTATTTT
cdr3_aa: CSAHGTSGTDTQYF

v_call: TRBV24-1
clone_size: NA
j_call: TRBJ2-1
d_call: NA
cdr3_nt: TGTGCCACCAGTAATGGGTTTTTGCCAGGGGCTTACAATGAGCAGTTCTTC
cdr3_aa: CATSNGFLPGAYNEQFF

v_call: TRBV2
clone_size: NA
j_call: TRBJ2-2
d_call: TRBD1
cdr3_nt: TGTGCCAGCAGTTTACAGGGGTCCGGGGAGCTGTTTTTT
cdr3_aa: CASSLQGSGELFF

v_call: TRBV9
clone_size: few
j_call: TRBJ2-2
d_call: TRBD2
cdr3_nt: TGTGCCAGCAGCTCCCGAAAGACTAGCGGGGCCACCGGGGAGCTGTTTTTT
cdr3_aa: CASSSRKTSGATGELFF

v_call: TRBV6-5
clone_size: few
j_call: TRBJ1-1
d_call: NA
cdr3_nt: TGTGCCAGCAGTTACTCGATTGGGGGCGAAGCTTTCTTT
cdr3_aa: CASSYSIGGEAFF

v_call: TRBV20-1
clone_size: NA
j_call: TRBJ1-3
d_call: TRBD1
cdr3_nt: TGCAGTGCTTCTGATCGGGACAGTTTATATTTT
cdr3_aa: CSASDRDSLYF

v_call: TRBV30
clone_size: few
j_call: TRBJ1-2
d_call: TRBD1
cdr3_nt: TGTGCCTGGAGAGGGGTACAGGGGGCTTGGAAGGGCTACACCTTC
cdr3_aa: CAWRGVQGAWKGYTF

v_call: TRBV5-1
clone_size: NA
j_call: TRBJ1-4
d_call: NA
cdr3_nt: TGCGCCAGCAGCTTGGGGACAGCAACTAATGAAAAACTGTTTTTT
cdr3_aa: CASSLGTATNEKLFF

v_call: TRBV5-1
clone_size: few
j_call: TRBJ1-4
d_call: TRBD1
cdr3_nt: TGCGCCAGCAGCTCCTATGGACAGGGGAGAAATGAAAAACTGTTTTTT
cdr3_aa: CASSSYGQGRNEKLFF

v_call: TRBV19
clone_size: NA
j_call: TRBJ2-7
d_call: TRBD1
cdr3_nt: TGTGCCAGTAGTGTGGGGACAGGGGTCTACGAGCAGTACTTC
cdr3_aa: CASSVGTGVYEQYF

v_call: TRBV12-3/TRBV12-4
clone_size: few
j_call: TRBJ2-3
d_call: TRBD2
cdr3_nt: TGTGCCAGCAGGGGGGGACTAGCGGGGGGCCCGACAGGGTTCGATACGCAGTATTTT
cdr3_aa: CASRGGLAGGPTGFDTQYF

v_call: TRBV7-3
clone_size: NA
j_call: TRBJ2-3
d_call: TRBD2
cdr3_nt: TGTGCCAGCAGCCCCGGACTAGCGGCGGTCACAGATACGCAGTATTTT
cdr3_aa: CASSPGLAAVTDTQYF

v_call: TRBV20-1
clone_size: few
j_call: TRBJ1-1
d_call: NA
cdr3_nt: TGCAGTGCTCCAAGGCGGGGTAGTGATACTGAAGCTTTCTTT
cdr3_aa: CSAPRRGSDTEAFF

v_call: TRBV7-9
clone_size: NA
j_call: TRBJ1-1
d_call: NA
cdr3_nt: TGTGCCAGCAGCTCAAACACCTACACTGAAGCTTTCTTT
cdr3_aa: CASSSNTYTEAFF